This TCR beta chain was recorded in a study of T-cell reconstitution after alpha-beta-depleted transplantation in children. Unique molecular identifiers were used in preparing the TCRbeta library. A single record per CDR3 protein comes from TCRdb applying MiXCR to the PCR reads. The repertoire includes fewer than 550,000 distinct CDR3 sequences, 15% to 20% of them detected once, and just under 30% sits in the top ten. Trimming cost V 7 bases and J 0 bases, with 13 bases left between them. The CDR3 runs 15 residues. The V gene is TRBV12-3 or TRBV12-4, the J gene TRBJ2-1; D is perhaps TRBD2 (5 bases). This receptor was obtained from a boy under two years old who had a stem cell transplant for Wiskott-Aldrich syndrome, so the T cells may come from the graft donor. Sequencing used PBMCs, mostly from graft donor cells, obtained 360 days after TCRalphabeta/CD19-depleted stem cell transplant. CDR3 sequence (DNA): TGTGCCAGCACCTTACTTGGGAGCTCCTACAATGAGCAGTTCTTC. It codes for CASTLLGSSYNEQFF.